This T cell receptor (beta chain) appears in the sequencing data of a study of OX40 agonist ivuxolimab in advanced cancers. Data came from immunoSEQ multiplex PCR; TCRdb stores just in-frame clones and leaves some out. This sample has roughly 66,000 clones, with roughly 80% found just once. The CDR3 has 14 residues. Germline CDR1 reads LGHNA; CDR2 reads YSLEER. Trimming removed 0 bases from V and 0 bases from J, with 6 bases in between. This specimen consisted of CD4+ or CD8+ T cells sorted from blood, obtained in a trial of the OX40 agonist ivuxolimab. The sequence came from an adult with an advanced solid tumor such as melanoma, head and neck, liver or kidney cancer. The chain employs TRBV4-3 and TRBJ2-7; no firm D call. CDR3 coding DNA: TGCGCCAGCAGCCAAGATGTGAACTCCTACGAGCAGTACTTC. Amino acid sequence: CASSQDVNSYEQYF.